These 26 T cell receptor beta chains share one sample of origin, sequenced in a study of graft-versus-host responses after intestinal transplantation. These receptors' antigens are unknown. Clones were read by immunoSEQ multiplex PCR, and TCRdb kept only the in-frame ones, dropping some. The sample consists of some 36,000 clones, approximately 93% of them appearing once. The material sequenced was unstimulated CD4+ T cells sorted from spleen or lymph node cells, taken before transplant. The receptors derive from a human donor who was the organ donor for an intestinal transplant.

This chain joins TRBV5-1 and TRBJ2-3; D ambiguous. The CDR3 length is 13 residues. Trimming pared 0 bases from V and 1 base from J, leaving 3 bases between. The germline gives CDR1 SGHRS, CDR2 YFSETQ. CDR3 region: CASSLGGTDTQYF. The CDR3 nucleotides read TGCGCCAGCAGCTTGGGGGGCACAGATACGCAGTATTTT.

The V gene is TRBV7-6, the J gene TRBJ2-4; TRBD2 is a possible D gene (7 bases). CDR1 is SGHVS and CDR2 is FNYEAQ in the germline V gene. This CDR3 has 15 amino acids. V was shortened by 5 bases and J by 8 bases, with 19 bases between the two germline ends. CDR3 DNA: TGTGCCAGCAGCCTAGGGAGGGGGGTAATAGACATTCAGTACTTC. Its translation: CASSLGRGVIDIQYF.

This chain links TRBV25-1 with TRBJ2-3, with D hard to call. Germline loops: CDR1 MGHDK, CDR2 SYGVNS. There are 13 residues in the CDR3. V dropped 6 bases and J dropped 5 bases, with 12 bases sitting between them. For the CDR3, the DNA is TGTGCCAGCAGAGGTCCTATCCGAGATACGCAGTATTTT. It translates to CASRGPIRDTQYF.

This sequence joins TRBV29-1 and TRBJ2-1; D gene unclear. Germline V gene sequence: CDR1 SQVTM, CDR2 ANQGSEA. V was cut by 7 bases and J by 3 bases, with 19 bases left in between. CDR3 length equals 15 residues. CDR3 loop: CSALNPVVDYNEQFF. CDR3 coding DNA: TGCAGCGCCCTTAACCCGGTAGTTGACTACAATGAGCAGTTCTTC.

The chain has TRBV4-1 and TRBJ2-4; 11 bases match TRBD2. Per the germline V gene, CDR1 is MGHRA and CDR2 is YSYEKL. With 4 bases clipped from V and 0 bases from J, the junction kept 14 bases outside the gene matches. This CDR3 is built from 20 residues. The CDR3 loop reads CASSRHESSGGRIAKNIQYF. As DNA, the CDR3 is TGCGCCAGCAGCCGCCATGAGTCTAGCGGGGGGCGGATAGCCAAAAACATTCAGTACTTC.

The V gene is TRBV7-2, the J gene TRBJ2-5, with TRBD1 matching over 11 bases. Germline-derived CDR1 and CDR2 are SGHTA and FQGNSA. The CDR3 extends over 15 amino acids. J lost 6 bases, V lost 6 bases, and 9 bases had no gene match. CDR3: CASSTTGTGGKTQYF. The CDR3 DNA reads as TGTGCCAGCAGTACTACCGGGACAGGGGGGAAGACCCAGTACTTC.

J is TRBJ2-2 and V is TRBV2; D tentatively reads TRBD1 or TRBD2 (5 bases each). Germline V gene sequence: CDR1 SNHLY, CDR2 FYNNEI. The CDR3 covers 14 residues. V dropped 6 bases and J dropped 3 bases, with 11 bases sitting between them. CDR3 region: CASRGPKHTGELFF. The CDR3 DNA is TGTGCCAGCAGGGGACCTAAACACACCGGGGAGCTGTTTTTT.

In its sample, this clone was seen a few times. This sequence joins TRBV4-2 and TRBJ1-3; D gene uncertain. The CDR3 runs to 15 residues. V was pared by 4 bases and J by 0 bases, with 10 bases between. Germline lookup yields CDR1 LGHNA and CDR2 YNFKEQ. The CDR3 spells CASSPRTDSGNTIYF. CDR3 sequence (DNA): TGTGCCAGCAGCCCCCGGACGGACTCTGGAAACACCATATATTTT.

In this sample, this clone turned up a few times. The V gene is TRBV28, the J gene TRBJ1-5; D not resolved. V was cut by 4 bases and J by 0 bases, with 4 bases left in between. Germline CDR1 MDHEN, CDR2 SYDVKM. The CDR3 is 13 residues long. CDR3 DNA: TGTGCCAGCAGTTCCTTTAGCAATCAGCCCCAGCATTTT. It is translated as CASSSFSNQPQHF.

The CDR3, as DNA: TGTGCCAGCAGCTACAGGGGGTCACCCCTCCACTTT. Translation gives CASSYRGSPLHF. The V and J genes are TRBV6-5 and TRBJ1-6; 8 bases fit TRBD1. Trimming removed 6 bases from V and 10 bases from J; junction bases left unmatched: 2. This CDR3 spans 12 amino acids. Germline V gene lookup returns CDR1 MNHEY and CDR2 SVGAGI.

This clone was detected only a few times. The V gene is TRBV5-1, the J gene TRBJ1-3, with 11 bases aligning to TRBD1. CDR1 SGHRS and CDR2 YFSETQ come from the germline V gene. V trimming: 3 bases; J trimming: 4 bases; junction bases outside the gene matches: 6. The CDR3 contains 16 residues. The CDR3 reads CASSSRTGGFGNTIYF. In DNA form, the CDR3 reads TGCGCCAGCAGCTCACGGACAGGGGGCTTCGGAAACACCATATATTTT.

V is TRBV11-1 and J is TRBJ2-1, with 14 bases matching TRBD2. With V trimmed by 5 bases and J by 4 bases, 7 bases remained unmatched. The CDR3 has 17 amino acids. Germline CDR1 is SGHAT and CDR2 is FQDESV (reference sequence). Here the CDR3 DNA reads TGTGCCAGCAGCCATGGACTAGCGGGGGGAGCTTACAATGAGCAGTTCTTC. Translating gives CASSHGLAGGAYNEQFF.

CDR3 loop: CASRQGAFSNGYTF. The CDR3 region has the DNA TGTGCCAGCAGACAGGGGGCCTTTTCCAATGGCTACACCTTC. This chain connects TRBV27 to TRBJ1-2, with 9 nucleotides matching TRBD1. The CDR3 runs 14 residues. V shed 6 bases and J 6 bases; nucleotides not matched to a gene: 8. Germline V lookup: CDR1 MNHEY, CDR2 SMNVEV (reference sequence).

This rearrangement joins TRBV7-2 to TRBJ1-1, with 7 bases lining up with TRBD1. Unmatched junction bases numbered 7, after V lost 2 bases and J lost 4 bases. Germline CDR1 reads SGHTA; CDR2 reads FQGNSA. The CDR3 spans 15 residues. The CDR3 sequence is CASSLKGQAITEAFF. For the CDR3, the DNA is TGTGCCAGCAGCTTAAAAGGACAGGCCATCACTGAAGCTTTCTTT.

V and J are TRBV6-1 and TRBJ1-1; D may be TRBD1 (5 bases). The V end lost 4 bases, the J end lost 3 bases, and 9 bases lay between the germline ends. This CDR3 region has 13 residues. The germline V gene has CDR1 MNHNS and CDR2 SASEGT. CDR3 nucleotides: TGTGCCAGCAGTGTTAGGGGAGACACTGAAGCTTTCTTT. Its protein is CASSVRGDTEAFF.

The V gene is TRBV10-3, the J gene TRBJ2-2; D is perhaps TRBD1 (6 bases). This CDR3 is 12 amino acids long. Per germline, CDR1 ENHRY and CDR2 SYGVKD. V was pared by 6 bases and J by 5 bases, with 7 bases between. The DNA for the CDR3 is TGTGCCATCAGCCAGGGGACCGGGGAGCTGTTTTTT. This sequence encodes CAISQGTGELFF.

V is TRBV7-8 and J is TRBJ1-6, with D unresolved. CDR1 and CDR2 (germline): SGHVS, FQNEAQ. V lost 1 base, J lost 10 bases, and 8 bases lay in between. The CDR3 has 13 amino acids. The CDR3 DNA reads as TGTGCCAGCAGCTTAGGGGGAGGCTCACCCCTCCACTTT. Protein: CASSLGGGSPLHF.

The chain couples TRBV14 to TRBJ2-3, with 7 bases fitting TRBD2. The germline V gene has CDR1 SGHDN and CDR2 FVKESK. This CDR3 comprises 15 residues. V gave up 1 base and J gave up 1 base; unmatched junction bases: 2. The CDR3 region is CASSQGRGGTDTQYF. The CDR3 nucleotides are TGTGCCAGCAGCCAAGGACGGGGGGGCACAGATACGCAGTATTTT. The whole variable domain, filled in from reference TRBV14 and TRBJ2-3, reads EAGVTQFPSHSVIEKGQTVTLRCDPISGHDNLYWYRRVMGKEIKFLLHFVKESKQDESGMPNNRFLAERTGGTYSTLKVQPAELEDSGVYFCASSQGRGGTDTQYFGPGTRLTVL.

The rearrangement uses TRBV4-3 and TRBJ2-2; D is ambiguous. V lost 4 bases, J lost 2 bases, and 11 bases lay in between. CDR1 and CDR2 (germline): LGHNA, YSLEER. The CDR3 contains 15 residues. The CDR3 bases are TGCGCCAGCAGCCCCCGGATAACAAACACCGGGGAGCTGTTTTTT. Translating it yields CASSPRITNTGELFF.

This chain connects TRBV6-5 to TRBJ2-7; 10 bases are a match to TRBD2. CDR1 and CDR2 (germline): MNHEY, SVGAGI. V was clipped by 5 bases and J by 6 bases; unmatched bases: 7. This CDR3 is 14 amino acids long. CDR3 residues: CASSLLAGQVEQYF. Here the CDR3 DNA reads TGTGCCAGCAGTCTACTAGCGGGACAGGTCGAGCAGTACTTC.

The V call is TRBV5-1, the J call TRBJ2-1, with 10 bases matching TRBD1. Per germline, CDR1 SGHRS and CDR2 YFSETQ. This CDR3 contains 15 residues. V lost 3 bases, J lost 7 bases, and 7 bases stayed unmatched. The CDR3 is CASSSDRGVGNEQFF. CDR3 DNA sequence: TGCGCCAGCAGCTCGGACAGGGGGGTCGGAAATGAGCAGTTCTTC.

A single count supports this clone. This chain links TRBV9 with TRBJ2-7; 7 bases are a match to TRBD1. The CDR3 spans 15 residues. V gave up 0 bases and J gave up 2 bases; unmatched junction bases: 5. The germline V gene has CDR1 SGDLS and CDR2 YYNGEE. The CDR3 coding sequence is TGTGCCAGCAGCGTAGGATCGGGACAGCCCTACGAGCAGTACTTC. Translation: CASSVGSGQPYEQYF.

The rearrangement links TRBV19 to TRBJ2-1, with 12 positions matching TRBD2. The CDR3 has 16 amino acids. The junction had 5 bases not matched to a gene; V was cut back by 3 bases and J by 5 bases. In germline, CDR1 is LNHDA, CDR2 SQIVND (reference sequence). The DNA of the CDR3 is TGTGCCAGTAGTATGTTTTGGACTAGCGGGGACAATGAGCAGTTCTTC. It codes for CASSMFWTSGDNEQFF.

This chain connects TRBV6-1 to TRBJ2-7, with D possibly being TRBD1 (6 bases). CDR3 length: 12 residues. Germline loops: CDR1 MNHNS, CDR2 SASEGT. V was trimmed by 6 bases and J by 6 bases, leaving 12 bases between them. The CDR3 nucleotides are TGTGCCAGCAGCCGAACAGGGTCCGAGCAGTACTTC. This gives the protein CASSRTGSEQYF.

This CDR3 reads CASSQTRTGRTDTQYF. The CDR3 DNA sequence: TGCGCCAGCAGCCAAACCCGGACAGGGCGCACAGATACGCAGTATTTT. The rearrangement links TRBV4-3 to TRBJ2-3, with 8 bases that match TRBD1. Unmatched junction bases numbered 5, after V lost 2 bases and J lost 1 base. The germline V gene has CDR1 LGHNA and CDR2 YSLEER. This CDR3 is 16 amino acids long.

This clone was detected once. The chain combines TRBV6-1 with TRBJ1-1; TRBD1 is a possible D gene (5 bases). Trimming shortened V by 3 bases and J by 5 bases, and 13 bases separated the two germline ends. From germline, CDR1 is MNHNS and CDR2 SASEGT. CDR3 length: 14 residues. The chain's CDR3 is CASSEGRLATEAFF. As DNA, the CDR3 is TGTGCCAGCAGTGAGGGACGGCTTGCAACTGAAGCTTTCTTT.